The rows below give T cell receptor beta chains drawn from one sample of a study of T cell changes during pregnancy in multiple sclerosis. Sequenced by immunoSEQ multiplex PCR; TCRdb stores in-frame clones only, minus some. The repertoire holds approximately 40,000 clones, with roughly nine tenths as singletons. Sequenced here: CD4+ T cells from peripheral blood mononuclear cells, sampled before pregnancy. These receptors all come from a female donor with multiple sclerosis, enrolled in a pregnancy study. The CDR3 runs from the conserved cysteine through the conserved F or W. The order of the fields is J gene, V gene, clone size, D gene, CDR3 DNA, CDR3 protein. The D gene is left open where the match is weak. Clone size is stated in some rows and not others, as once, few, many or a class when expanded.

TRBJ1-3 | TRBV9 | - | - | TGTGCCAGCAGCGTAGGGTCTGCAAGGGAGACAGGAAACACCATATATTTT | CASSVGSARETGNTIYF
TRBJ1-3 | TRBV7-9 | - | TRBD1 | TGTGCCAGCAGCACAGGGGGCTCTGGAAACACCATATATTTT | CASSTGGSGNTIYF
TRBJ2-2 | TRBV2 | - | - | TGTGCCAGCCGGACAGCCGGGGAGCTGTTTTTT | CASRTAGELFF
TRBJ2-4 | TRBV5-1 | - | TRBD2 | TGCGCCAGCAGCTTGGGCGTACTAGCGGGAGGTTTAAACATTCAGTACTTC | CASSLGVLAGGLNIQYF
TRBJ2-5 | TRBV2 | - | - | TGTGCCAGCAGTGAAGCGATAGGGGGAGAGACCCAGTACTTC | CASSEAIGGETQYF
TRBJ2-7 | TRBV18 | - | TRBD2 | TGTGCCAGCTCACCGTCAGCGGGAGCCCTCTCCTACGGGCAGTACTTC | CASSPSAGALSYGQYF
TRBJ2-5 | TRBV5-1 | - | - | TGCGCCAGCAGCACCGGGAGAATGGAGACCCAGTACTTC | CASSTGRMETQYF
TRBJ2-1 | TRBV28 | - | - | TGTGCCAGCAGGAGCTATGAGCAGTTCTTC | CASRSYEQFF
TRBJ2-1 | TRBV10-3 | - | TRBD1 | TGTGCCATCAGTGATTATCAGGGGGCAAATGAGCAGTTCTTC | CAISDYQGANEQFF
TRBJ2-5 | TRBV19 | - | - | TGTGCCAGTAGTATAGTCGCAGGGTTGGAGACCCAGTACTTC | CASSIVAGLETQYF
TRBJ1-2 | TRBV27 | - | TRBD1 | TGTGCCAGCAGTTTATCGACAGGGTTATACTATGGCTACACCTTC | CASSLSTGLYYGYTF
TRBJ1-3 | TRBV2 | - | - | TGTGCCAGCAGTGACAGTCACTCTGGAAACACCATATATTTT | CASSDSHSGNTIYF
TRBJ1-4 | TRBV14 | - | - | TGTGCCAGCAGCCTTTTACCAGGGGAAAAACTGTTTTTT | CASSLLPGEKLFF
TRBJ1-1 | TRBV30 | medium-sized | - | TGTGCCTGGAGTGCGCTCGGGGGAGGTCGAACTGAAGCTTTCTTT | CAWSALGGGRTEAFF
TRBJ2-6 | TRBV16 | - | - | TGTGCCAGCAGCCCACATCAATGGAGGGAGGCTGGGGCCAACGTCCTGACTTTC | CASSPHQWREAGANVLTF
TRBJ2-3 | TRBV5-1 | - | TRBD1 | TGCGCCAGCAGCTCATACAGGGGGACAGATACGCAGTATTTT | CASSSYRGTDTQYF
TRBJ1-1 | TRBV5-1 | - | TRBD1 | TGCGCCAGCAGCGTGCCCATGGGACAGGGTATTATGAACACTGAAGCTTTCTTT | CASSVPMGQGIMNTEAFF
TRBJ2-3 | TRBV7-9 | - | TRBD2 | TGTGCCAGCAGCTTATACGGGGGGGGGACAACCACAGATACGCAGTATTTT | CASSLYGGGTTTDTQYF
TRBJ2-3 | TRBV6-5 | - | TRBD1 | TGTGCCAGCAGTTACTCCCTAGGACAGGGTCTCGGTACGCAGTATTTT | CASSYSLGQGLGTQYF
TRBJ2-7 | TRBV27 | - | TRBD2 | TGTGCCAGCAGTTTACTAGCGGGCTACGAGCAGTACTTC | CASSLLAGYEQYF
TRBJ2-2 | TRBV5-8 | - | TRBD2 | TGTGCCAGCGGCCCTAGCGGGGTGAACACCGGGGAGCTGTTTTTT | CASGPSGVNTGELFF
TRBJ1-2 | TRBV28 | - | TRBD1 | TGTGCCAGCAGCCCCGTTTGGGGACAGCTAGAGGGCTACACCTTC | CASSPVWGQLEGYTF
TRBJ1-2 | TRBV6-5 | - | - | TGTGCCAGCAGTTATAGTCGGGAGTTTAACTATGGCTACACCTTC | CASSYSREFNYGYTF
TRBJ2-6 | TRBV27 | - | - | TGTGCCAGCAGTTTAGAAACACCCTTCTCTGGGGCCAACGTCCTGACTTTC | CASSLETPFSGANVLTF
TRBJ1-4 | TRBV29-1 | - | TRBD1 | TGCAGCGTTGATACGACAGGGAATAATGAAAAACTGTTTTTT | CSVDTTGNNEKLFF
TRBJ2-6 | TRBV5-1 | - | TRBD2 | TGCGCCAGCAGCTCAGGAAGGACTAGCGGGACTTCATCTGGGGCCAACGTCCTGACTTTC | CASSSGRTSGTSSGANVLTF
TRBJ2-6 | TRBV15 | - | - | TGTGCCACCAGCAGAGGAATGGCAGGGTCCGGGGCCAACGTCCTGACTTTC | CATSRGMAGSGANVLTF
TRBJ2-1 | TRBV5-5 | few | - | TGTGCCAGCAGGTTGACCGGGGATGAGCAGTTCTTC | CASRLTGDEQFF
TRBJ1-3 | TRBV28 | - | - | TGTGCCAGCAGAACTGGGGGGGCCCCCTCTGGAAACACCATATATTTT | CASRTGGAPSGNTIYF
TRBJ2-7 | TRBV28 | - | TRBD2 | TGTGCCAGCAGTTTGAGCGGGAGTCCCTACGAGCAGTACTTC | CASSLSGSPYEQYF
TRBJ2-7 | TRBV29-1 | - | TRBD1 | TGCAGCGTTGAGATAGAGACAGGGGGATACGAGCAGTACTTC | CSVEIETGGYEQYF
TRBJ2-2 | TRBV5-4 | - | TRBD2 | TGTGCCAGCAGCTCGGGACTAGCGGGAATGGGGGACACCGGGGAGCTGTTTTTT | CASSSGLAGMGDTGELFF
TRBJ2-3 | TRBV27 | - | TRBD1 | TGTGCCAGCAGCCTAGGGGGCCTTGGTGGGGATACGCAGTATTTT | CASSLGGLGGDTQYF
TRBJ2-3 | TRBV25-1 | - | - | TGTGCCAGCAGTGAATCTGGCAGGGGGGTGACAGATACGCAGTATTTT | CASSESGRGVTDTQYF
TRBJ2-5 | TRBV7-2 | - | TRBD2 | TGTGCCAGCAGCGGTCTAGCGGGAGTCGGATTGACAAAAGAGACCCAGTACTTC | CASSGLAGVGLTKETQYF
TRBJ2-5 | TRBV4-2 | - | TRBD2 | TGTGCCAGCAGCCAAGATGAAGAACTAGCGGGAGGACAAGAGACCCAGTACTTC | CASSQDEELAGGQETQYF
TRBJ2-3 | TRBV5-1 | - | - | TGCGCCAGCAGCAGGACGACAGTGACTAGCACAGATACGCAGTATTTT | CASSRTTVTSTDTQYF
TRBJ1-1 | TRBV18 | - | - | TGTGCCAGCTCATATCTAAGGGGCCGCAAACTTATGAACACTGAAGCTTTCTTT | CASSYLRGRKLMNTEAFF
TRBJ2-3 | TRBV5-4 | - | TRBD2 | TGTGCCAGCAGCTTGGGGACTAGCCCATTCACAGATACGCAGTATTTT | CASSLGTSPFTDTQYF
TRBJ1-5 | TRBV6-1 | - | - | TGTGCCAGCAGTCCCACCTTGAGTCAGCCCCAGCATTTT | CASSPTLSQPQHF
TRBJ1-1 | TRBV15 | - | TRBD1 | TGTGCCACCAGCAGGATCCTAGGACAGGGAGAGAACACTGAAGCTTTCTTT | CATSRILGQGENTEAFF
TRBJ2-1 | TRBV2 | - | - | TGTGCCAGCAGTGAATTTAGCTCCTACAATGAGCAGTTCTTC | CASSEFSSYNEQFF
TRBJ2-7 | TRBV15 | - | TRBD2 | TGTGCCACCAGCAGAGATGGACTAGCGGCATCCTACGAGCAGTACTTC | CATSRDGLAASYEQYF
TRBJ2-7 | TRBV19 | - | - | TGTGCCAGTAATTATTTCCCTAACCATTACGAGCAGTACTTC | CASNYFPNHYEQYF
TRBJ1-5 | TRBV19 | few | - | TGTGCCAGTACCCCAGGGGACCCCAATCAGCCCCAGCATTTT | CASTPGDPNQPQHF
TRBJ2-7 | TRBV6-5 | - | - | TGTGCCAGCAGTTACCAGAGACTAGGCGCCTACGAGCAGTACTTC | CASSYQRLGAYEQYF
TRBJ2-7 | TRBV29-1 | - | - | TGCAGCGTTGAGGGCAGGGGATTCTACGAGCAGTACTTC | CSVEGRGFYEQYF
TRBJ1-4 | TRBV5-1 | - | - | TGCGCCAGCAGCTTTAGGGACGGGACTGGGCGGAATGAAAAACTGTTTTTT | CASSFRDGTGRNEKLFF
TRBJ2-2 | TRBV5-1 | once | - | TGCGCCAGCAGCTTGGAGGTGGCGGGCACCGGGGAGCTGTTTTTT | CASSLEVAGTGELFF
TRBJ2-2 | TRBV7-8 | - | - | TGTGCCGCCTCTCGGGAAAGGAAAGGACTGACAAACACCGGGGAGCTGTTTTTT | CAASRERKGLTNTGELFF
TRBJ1-3 | TRBV5-4 | - | TRBD1 | TGTGCCAGCAGCCAACCAGGACAGGCCTCTGGAAACACCATATATTTT | CASSQPGQASGNTIYF
TRBJ2-7 | TRBV11-3 | - | - | TGTGCCAGCGAATGGGCACGGTTCTACGAGCAGTACTTC | CASEWARFYEQYF
TRBJ2-2 | TRBV6-1 | - | TRBD2 | TGTGCCAGCAGTTTTGCGGGAGGGAACACCGGGGAGCTGTTTTTT | CASSFAGGNTGELFF